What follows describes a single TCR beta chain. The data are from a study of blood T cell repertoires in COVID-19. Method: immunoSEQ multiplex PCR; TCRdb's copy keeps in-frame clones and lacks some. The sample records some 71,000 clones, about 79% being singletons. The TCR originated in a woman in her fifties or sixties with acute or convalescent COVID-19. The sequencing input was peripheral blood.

CDR3 coding DNA: TGTGCCACCAGTGACGGCTACGAGCAGTACTTC. Protein sequence: CATSDGYEQYF. V usage is TRBV24-1 and J usage is TRBJ2-7; no clear D. This CDR3 comprises 11 residues. Trimming removed 4 bases from V and 3 bases from J, with 3 bases in between. Germline-derived CDR1 and CDR2 are KGHDR and SFDVKD.